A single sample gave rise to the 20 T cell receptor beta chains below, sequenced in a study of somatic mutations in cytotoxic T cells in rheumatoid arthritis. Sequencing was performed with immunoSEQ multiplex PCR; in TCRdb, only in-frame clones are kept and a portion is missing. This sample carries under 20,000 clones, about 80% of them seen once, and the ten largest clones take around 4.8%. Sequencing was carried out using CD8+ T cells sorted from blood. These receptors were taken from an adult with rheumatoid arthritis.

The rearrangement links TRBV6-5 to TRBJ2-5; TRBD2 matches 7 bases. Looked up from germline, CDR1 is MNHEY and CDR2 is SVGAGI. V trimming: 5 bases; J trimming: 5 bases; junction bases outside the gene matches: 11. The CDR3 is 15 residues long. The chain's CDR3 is CASSPGTTLMETQYF. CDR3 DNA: TGTGCCAGCAGTCCGGGGACTACACTTATGGAGACCCAGTACTTC.

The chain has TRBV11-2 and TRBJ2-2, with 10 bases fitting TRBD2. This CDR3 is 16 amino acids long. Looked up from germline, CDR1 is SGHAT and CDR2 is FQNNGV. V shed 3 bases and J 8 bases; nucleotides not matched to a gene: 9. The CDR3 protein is CASSLGPSGGAGELFF. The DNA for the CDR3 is TGTGCCAGCAGCTTGGGGCCTAGCGGGGGAGCGGGGGAGCTGTTTTTT.

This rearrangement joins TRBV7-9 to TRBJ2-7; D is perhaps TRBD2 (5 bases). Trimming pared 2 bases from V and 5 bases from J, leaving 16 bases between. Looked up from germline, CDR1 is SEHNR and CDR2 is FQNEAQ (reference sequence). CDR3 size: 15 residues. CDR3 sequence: CASSLFYGEWDEQYF. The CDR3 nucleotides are TGTGCCAGCAGCTTATTCTACGGGGAATGGGACGAGCAGTACTTC.

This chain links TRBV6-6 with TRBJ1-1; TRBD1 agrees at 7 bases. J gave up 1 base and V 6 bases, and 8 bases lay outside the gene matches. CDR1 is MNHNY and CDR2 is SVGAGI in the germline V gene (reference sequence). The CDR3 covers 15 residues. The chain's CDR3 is CASSPRGDRNTEAFF. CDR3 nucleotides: TGTGCCAGCAGCCCACGAGGGGACAGGAACACTGAAGCTTTCTTT.

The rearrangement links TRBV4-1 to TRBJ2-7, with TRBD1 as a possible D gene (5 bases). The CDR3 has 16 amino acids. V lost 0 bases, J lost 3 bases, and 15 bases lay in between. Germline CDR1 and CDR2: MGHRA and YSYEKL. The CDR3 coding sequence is TGCGCCAGCAGCCAAGATCGGGCAGGGCTTTACTACGAGCAGTACTTC. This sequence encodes CASSQDRAGLYYEQYF.

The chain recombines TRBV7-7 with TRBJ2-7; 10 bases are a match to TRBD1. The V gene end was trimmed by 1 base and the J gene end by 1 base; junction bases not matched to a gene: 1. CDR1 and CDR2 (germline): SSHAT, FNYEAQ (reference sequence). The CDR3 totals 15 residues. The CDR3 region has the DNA TGTGCCAGCAGCTTAGGGGACAGGGGTTCCTACGAGCAGTACTTC. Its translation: CASSLGDRGSYEQYF.

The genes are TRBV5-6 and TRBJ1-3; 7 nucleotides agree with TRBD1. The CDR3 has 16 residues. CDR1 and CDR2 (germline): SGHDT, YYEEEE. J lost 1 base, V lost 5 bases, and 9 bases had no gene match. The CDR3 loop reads CASSRTGVYSGNTIYF. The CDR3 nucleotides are TGTGCCAGCAGTCGAACAGGGGTTTATTCTGGAAACACCATATATTTT.

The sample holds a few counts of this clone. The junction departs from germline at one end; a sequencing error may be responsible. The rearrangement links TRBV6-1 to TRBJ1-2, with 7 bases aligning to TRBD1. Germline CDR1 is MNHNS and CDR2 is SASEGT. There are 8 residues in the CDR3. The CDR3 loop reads CASTGQAF. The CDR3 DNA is TGTGCCAGCACCGGACAGGCCTTC.

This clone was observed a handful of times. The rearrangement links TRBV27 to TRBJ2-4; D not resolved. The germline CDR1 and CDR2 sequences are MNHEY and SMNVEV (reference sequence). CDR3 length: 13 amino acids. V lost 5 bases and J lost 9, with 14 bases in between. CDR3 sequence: CASSISRVGIQYF. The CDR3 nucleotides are TGTGCCAGCAGTATCTCAAGAGTAGGCATTCAGTACTTC.

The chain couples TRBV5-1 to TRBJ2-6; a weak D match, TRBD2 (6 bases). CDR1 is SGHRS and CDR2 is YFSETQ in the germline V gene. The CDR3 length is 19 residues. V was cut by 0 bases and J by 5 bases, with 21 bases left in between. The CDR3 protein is CASSLVPGTLVDRANVLTF. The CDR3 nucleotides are TGCGCCAGCAGCTTGGTCCCAGGGACTCTGGTGGATAGGGCCAACGTCCTGACTTTC.

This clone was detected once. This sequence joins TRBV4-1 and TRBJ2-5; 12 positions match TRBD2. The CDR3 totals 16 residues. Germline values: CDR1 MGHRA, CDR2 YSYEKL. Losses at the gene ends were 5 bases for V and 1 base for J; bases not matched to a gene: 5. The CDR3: CASSALAGGIQETQYF. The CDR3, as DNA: TGCGCCAGCAGCGCCCTAGCGGGGGGGATCCAAGAGACCCAGTACTTC.

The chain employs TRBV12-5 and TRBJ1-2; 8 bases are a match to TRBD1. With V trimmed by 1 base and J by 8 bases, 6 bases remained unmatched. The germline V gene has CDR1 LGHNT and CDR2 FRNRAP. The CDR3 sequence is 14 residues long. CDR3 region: CASGLDDRGRGYTF. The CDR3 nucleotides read TGTGCTAGTGGTTTGGACGACAGGGGCCGCGGCTACACCTTC.

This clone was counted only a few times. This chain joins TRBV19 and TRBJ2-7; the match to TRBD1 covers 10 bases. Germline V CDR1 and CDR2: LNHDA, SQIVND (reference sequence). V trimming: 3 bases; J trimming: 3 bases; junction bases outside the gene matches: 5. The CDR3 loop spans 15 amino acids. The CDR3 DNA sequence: TGTGCCAGTAGTATGGGACAGGGGACCTTCTACGAGCAGTACTTC. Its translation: CASSMGQGTFYEQYF.

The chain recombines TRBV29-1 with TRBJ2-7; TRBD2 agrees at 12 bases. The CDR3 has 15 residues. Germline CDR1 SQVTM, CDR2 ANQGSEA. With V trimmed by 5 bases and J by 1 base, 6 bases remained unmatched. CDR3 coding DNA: TGCAGCGTTTTCGGACTAGCGGGGACGTCCTACGAGCAGTACTTC. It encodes CSVFGLAGTSYEQYF.

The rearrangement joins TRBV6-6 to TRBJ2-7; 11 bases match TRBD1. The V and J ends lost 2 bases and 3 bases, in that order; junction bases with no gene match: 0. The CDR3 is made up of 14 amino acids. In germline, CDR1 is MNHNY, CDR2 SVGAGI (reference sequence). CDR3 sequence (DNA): TGTGCCAGCAGTTACGGGACAGGGGGCTACGAGCAGTACTTC. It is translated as CASSYGTGGYEQYF.

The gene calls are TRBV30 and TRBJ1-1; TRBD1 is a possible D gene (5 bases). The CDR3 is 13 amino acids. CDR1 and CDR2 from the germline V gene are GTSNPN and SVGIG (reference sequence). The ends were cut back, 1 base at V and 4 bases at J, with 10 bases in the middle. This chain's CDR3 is CAWSDGGGTEAFF. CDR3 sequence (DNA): TGTGCCTGGAGTGATGGGGGAGGCACTGAAGCTTTCTTT.

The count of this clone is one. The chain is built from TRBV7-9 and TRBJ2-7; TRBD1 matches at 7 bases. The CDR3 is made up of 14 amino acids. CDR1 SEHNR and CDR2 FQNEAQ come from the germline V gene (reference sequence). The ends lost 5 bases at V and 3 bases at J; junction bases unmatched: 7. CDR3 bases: TGTGCCAGCAGCCCCGTCACAGGGGACTACGAGCAGTACTTC. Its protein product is CASSPVTGDYEQYF.

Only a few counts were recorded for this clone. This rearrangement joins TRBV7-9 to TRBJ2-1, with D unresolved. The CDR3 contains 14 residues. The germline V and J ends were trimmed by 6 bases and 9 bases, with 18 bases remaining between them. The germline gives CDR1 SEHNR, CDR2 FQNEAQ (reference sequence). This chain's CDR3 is CASRAVGASIEQFF. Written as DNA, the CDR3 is TGTGCCAGCAGGGCTGTGGGCGCCTCCATTGAGCAGTTCTTC. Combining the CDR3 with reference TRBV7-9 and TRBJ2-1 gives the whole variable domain DTGVSQNPRHKITKRGQNVTFRCDPISEHNRLYWYRQTLGQGPEFLTYFQNEAQLEKSRLLSDRFSAERPKGSFSTLEIQRTEQGDSAMYLCASRAVGASIEQFFGPGTRLTVL.

DNA for the CDR3: TGTGCCAGCCTCCGGGCGGGGTCAGGAGATACGCAGTATTTT. Translated: CASLRAGSGDTQYF. The rearrangement joins TRBV6-6 to TRBJ2-3, with D possibly matching TRBD2 (6 bases). This CDR3 is built from 14 residues. Looked up from germline, CDR1 is MNHNY and CDR2 is SVGAGI (reference sequence). With 8 bases removed from V and 5 bases from J, the gap between germline ends came to 17 bases.

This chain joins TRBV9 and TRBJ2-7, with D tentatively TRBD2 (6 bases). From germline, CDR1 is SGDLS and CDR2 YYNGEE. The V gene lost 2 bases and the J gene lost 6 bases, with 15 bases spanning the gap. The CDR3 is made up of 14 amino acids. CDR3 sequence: CASSVGPTSFEQYF. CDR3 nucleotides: TGTGCCAGCAGCGTCGGTCCCACTAGCTTCGAGCAGTACTTC. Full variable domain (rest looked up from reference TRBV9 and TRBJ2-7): DSGVTQTPKHLITATGQRVTLRCSPRSGDLSVYWYQQSLDQGLQFLIQYYNGEERAKGNILERFSAQQFPDLHSELNLSSLELGDSALYFCASSVGPTSFEQYFGPGTRLTVT.